This T cell receptor beta chain was observed in a study of OX40 agonist ivuxolimab in advanced cancers. Germline V lookup: CDR1 MNHEY, CDR2 SMNVEV (reference sequence). Trimming stripped 5 bases from V and 5 bases from J, with 15 bases between. This CDR3 spans 15 amino acids. The repertoire was sequenced with immunoSEQ multiplex PCR; TCRdb's copy has only in-frame clones and lacks some. The sample consists of roughly 46,000 clones, 88% of them appearing once. The origin of this receptor is an adult with an advanced solid tumor such as melanoma, head and neck, liver or kidney cancer. The chain recombines TRBV27 with TRBJ2-2; a possible D gene is TRBD1 (5 bases). The material sequenced was CD4+ or CD8+ T cells sorted from blood, taken in a trial of the OX40 agonist ivuxolimab. DNA of the CDR3: TGTGCCAGCAGTCTCTCCAGGGTCTCAACCGGGGAGCTGTTTTTT. Its translation is CASSLSRVSTGELFF.